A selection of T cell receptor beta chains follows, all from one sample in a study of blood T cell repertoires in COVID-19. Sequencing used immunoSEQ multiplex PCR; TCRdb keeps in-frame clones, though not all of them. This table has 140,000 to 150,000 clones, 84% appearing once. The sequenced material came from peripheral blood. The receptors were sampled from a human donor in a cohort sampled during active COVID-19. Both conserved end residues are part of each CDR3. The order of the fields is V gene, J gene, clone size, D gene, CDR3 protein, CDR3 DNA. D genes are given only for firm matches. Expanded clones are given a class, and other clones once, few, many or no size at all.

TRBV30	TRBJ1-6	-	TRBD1	CAWSPQGASYSPLHF	TGTGCCTGGAGTCCCCAGGGGGCGAGTTATTCACCCCTCCACTTT
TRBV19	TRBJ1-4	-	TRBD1	CASSSPAGGPVYSGQDSLREKLFF	TGTGCCAGTAGTAGCCCAGCGGGGGGCCCGGTTTATTCGGGACAGGACTCCCTCAGAGAAAAACTGTTTTTT
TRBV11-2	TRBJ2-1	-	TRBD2	CASSRNSGMAEQFF	TGTGCCAGCAGCCGAAATAGCGGGATGGCTGAGCAGTTCTTC
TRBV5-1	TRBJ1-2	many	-	CASRRVGTQNYGYTF	TGCGCCAGCCGTAGGGTCGGGACACAGAACTATGGCTACACCTTC
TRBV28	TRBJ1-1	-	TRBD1	CASSGDSLEAFF	TGTGCCAGCAGTGGGGACAGCCTCGAAGCTTTCTTT
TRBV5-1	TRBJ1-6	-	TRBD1	CASSLGQGANSPLHF	TGCGCCAGCAGCTTGGGACAGGGGGCGAATTCACCCCTCCACTTT
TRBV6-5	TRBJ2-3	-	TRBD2	CASSYSSAGGGTQYF	TGTGCCAGCAGTTACTCGTCAGCGGGAGGGGGTACGCAGTATTTT
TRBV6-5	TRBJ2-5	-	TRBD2	CASSLTQGGETQYF	TGTGCCAGCAGTCTTACTCAGGGAGGGGAGACCCAGTACTTC
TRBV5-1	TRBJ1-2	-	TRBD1	CASSYQGDGYTF	TGCGCCAGCAGCTATCAGGGGGATGGCTACACCTTC
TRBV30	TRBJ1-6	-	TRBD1	CAWLDRSDSPLHF	TGTGCCTGGTTGGACAGGAGTGATTCACCCCTCCACTTT
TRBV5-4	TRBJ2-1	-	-	CASSLGGGSGTTSYNEQFF	TGTGCCAGCAGCTTGGGAGGGGGGAGCGGGACGACCTCCTACAATGAGCAGTTCTTC
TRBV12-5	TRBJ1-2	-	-	CASAPDTHYGYTF	TGTGCTAGTGCCCCTGACACCCACTATGGCTACACCTTC
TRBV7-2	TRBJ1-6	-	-	CASSPQGTPLHF	TGTGCCAGCAGCCCACAGGGAACACCCCTCCACTTT
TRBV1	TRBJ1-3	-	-	CTSSQPHSYRCQLGNTIYF	-
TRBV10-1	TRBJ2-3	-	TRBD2	CASSEGVSKSVLAGEDTQYF	TGCGCCAGCAGTGAGGGTGTTAGTAAGAGTGTACTAGCGGGGGAAGATACGCAGTATTTT
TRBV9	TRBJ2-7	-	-	CASLSGLQAYEQYF	TGTGCCAGCTTGTCGGGACTTCAAGCCTACGAGCAGTACTTC
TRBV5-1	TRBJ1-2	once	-	CASSLGTPGNYGYTF	TGCGCCAGCAGCTTAGGGACACCGGGGAACTATGGCTACACCTTC
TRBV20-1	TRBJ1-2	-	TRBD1	CSASLTQGAYGYTF	TGCAGTGCTAGTTTGACACAGGGGGCCTACGGCTACACCTTC
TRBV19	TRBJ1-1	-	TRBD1	CASRSQGAIAEAFF	TGTGCCAGTAGATCACAGGGGGCAATAGCTGAAGCTTTCTTT
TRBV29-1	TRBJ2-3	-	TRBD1	CSVDQGATDTQYF	TGCAGCGTTGATCAGGGGGCCACAGATACGCAGTATTTT
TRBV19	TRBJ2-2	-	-	CASSTSGGAGELFF	TGTGCCAGTAGTACCTCTGGCGGGGCCGGGGAGCTGTTTTTT
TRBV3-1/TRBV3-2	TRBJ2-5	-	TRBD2	CASSPGLQETQYF	TGTGCCAGCAGCCCGGGACTACAAGAGACCCAGTACTTC
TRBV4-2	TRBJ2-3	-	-	CASSPLLGGGPQGYTDTQYF	TGTGCCAGCAGCCCCCTCCTAGGGGGGGGGCCGCAGGGGTATACAGATACGCAGTATTTT